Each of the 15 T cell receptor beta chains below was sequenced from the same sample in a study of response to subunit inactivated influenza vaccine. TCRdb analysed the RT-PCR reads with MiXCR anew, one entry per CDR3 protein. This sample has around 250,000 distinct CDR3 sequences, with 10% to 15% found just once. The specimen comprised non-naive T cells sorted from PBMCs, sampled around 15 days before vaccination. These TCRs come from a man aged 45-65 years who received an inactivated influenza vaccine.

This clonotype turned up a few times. The CDR3 sequence is CSASESANPYNEQFF. The DNA for the CDR3 is TGCAGTGCTAGTGAGTCGGCTAACCCCTACAATGAGCAGTTCTTC. The V gene is TRBV20-1, the J gene TRBJ2-1; no clear D. With 3 bases removed from V and 2 bases from J, the gap between germline ends came to 14 bases. Germline CDR1 and CDR2: DFQATT and SNEGSKA (reference sequence). The CDR3 runs 15 residues.

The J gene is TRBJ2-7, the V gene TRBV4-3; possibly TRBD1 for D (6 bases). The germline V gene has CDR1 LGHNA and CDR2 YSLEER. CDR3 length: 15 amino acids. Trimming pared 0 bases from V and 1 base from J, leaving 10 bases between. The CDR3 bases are TGCGCCAGCAGCCAAGAGGCAGGGGCTTCCTACGAGCAGTACTTC. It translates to CASSQEAGASYEQYF.

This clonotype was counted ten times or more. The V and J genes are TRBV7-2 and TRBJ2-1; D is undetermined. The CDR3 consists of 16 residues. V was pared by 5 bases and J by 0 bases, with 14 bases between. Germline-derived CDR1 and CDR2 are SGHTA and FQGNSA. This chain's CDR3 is CASSVQTRSSYNEQFF. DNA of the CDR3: TGTGCCAGCAGCGTCCAAACTCGCAGCTCCTACAATGAGCAGTTCTTC. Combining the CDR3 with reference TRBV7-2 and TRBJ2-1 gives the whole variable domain GAGVSQSPSNKVTEKGKDVELRCDPISGHTALYWYRQSLGQGLEFLIYFQGNSAPDKSGLPSDRFSAERTGGSVSTLTIQRTQQEDSAVYLCASSVQTRSSYNEQFFGPGTRLTVL.

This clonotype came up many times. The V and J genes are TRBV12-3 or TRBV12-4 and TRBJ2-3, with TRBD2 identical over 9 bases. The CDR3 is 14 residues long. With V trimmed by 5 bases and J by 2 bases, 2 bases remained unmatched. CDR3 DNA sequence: TGTGCCAGCAGTAAGCGGGAGGCCACAGATACGCAGTATTTT. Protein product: CASSKREATDTQYF.

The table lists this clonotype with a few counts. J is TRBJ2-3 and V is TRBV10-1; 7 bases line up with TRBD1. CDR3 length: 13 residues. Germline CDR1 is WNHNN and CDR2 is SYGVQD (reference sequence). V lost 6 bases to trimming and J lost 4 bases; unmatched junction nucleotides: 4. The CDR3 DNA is TGCGCCAGCAGCAGGGACAGCGCAGATACGCAGTATTTT. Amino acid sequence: CASSRDSADTQYF.

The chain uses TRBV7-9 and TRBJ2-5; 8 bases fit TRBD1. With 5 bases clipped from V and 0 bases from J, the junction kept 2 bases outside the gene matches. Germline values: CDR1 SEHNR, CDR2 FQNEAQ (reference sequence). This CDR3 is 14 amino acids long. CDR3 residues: CASSVGQDQETQYF. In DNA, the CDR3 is TGTGCCAGCAGCGTGGGACAGGACCAAGAGACCCAGTACTTC.

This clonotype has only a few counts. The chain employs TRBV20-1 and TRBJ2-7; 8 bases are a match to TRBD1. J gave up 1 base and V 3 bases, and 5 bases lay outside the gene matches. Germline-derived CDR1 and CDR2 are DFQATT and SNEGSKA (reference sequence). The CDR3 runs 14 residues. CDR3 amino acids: CSARDRVGSYEQYF. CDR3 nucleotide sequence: TGCAGTGCTAGGGACAGGGTGGGATCCTACGAGCAGTACTTC.

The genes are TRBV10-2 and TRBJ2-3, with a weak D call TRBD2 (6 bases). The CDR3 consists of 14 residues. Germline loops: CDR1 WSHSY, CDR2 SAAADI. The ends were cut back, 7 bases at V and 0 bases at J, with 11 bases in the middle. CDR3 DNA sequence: TGCGCCAGCAAACCCGGGACTAGCACAGATACGCAGTATTTT. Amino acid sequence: CASKPGTSTDTQYF.

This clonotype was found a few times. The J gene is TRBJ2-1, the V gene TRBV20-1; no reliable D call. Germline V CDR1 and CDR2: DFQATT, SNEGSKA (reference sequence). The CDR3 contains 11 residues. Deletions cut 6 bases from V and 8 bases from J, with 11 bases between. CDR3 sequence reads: CSAKGYHEQFF. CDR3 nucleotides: TGCAGTGCAAAAGGGTACCATGAGCAGTTCTTC.

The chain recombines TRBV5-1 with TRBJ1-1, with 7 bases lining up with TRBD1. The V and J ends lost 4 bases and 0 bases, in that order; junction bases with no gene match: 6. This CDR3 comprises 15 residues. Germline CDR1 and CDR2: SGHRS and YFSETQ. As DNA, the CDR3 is TGCGCCAGCAGCGGGGGGACAGCCATGAACACTGAAGCTTTCTTT. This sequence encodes CASSGGTAMNTEAFF.

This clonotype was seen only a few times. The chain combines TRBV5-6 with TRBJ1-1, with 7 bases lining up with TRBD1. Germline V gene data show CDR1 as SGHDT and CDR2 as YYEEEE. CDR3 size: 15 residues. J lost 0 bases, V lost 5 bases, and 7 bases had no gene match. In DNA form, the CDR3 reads TGTGCCAGCAGACTACAGGGGACAGTGAACACTGAAGCTTTCTTT. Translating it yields CASRLQGTVNTEAFF.

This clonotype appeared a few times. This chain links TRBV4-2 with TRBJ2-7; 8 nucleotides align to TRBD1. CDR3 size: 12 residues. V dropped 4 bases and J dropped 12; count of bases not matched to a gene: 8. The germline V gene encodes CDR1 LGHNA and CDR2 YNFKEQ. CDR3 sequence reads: CASSRGRDRRYF. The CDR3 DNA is TGTGCCAGCAGCCGCGGGCGGGACAGGCGGTACTTC.

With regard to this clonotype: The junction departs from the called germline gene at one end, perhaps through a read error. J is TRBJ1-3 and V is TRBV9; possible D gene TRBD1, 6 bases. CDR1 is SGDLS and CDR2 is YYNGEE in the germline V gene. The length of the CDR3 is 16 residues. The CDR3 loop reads CASSVGTESSGNTIFF. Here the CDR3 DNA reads TGTGCCAGCAGCGTAGGGACAGAGAGCTCTGGAAACACCATATTTTTT.

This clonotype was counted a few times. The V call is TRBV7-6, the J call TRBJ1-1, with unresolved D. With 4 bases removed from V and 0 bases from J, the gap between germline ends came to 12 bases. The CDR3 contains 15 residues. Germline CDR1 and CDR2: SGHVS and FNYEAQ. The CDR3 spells CASSSLREMNTEAFF. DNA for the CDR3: TGTGCCAGCAGCTCCCTAAGAGAGATGAACACTGAAGCTTTCTTT.

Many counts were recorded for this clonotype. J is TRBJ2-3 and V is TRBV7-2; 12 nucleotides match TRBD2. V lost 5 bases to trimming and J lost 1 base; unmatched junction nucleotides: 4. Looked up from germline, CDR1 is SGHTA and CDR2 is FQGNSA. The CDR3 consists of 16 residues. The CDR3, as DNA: TGTGCCAGCAGCCCTAGCGGGGGGGCTGGCACAGATACGCAGTATTTT. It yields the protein CASSPSGGAGTDTQYF. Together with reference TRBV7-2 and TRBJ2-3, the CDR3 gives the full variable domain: GAGVSQSPSNKVTEKGKDVELRCDPISGHTALYWYRQSLGQGLEFLIYFQGNSAPDKSGLPSDRFSAERTGGSVSTLTIQRTQQEDSAVYLCASSPSGGAGTDTQYFGPGTRLTVL.